This T cell receptor beta chain was observed in a study of spatial heterogeneity in lung cancer. General study findings and limits: Mutation tallies in tumors tracked expanded intratumoral alpha and beta TCR counts.

The time point is: sample taken at primary tumor resection. Untreated early-stage non-small cell lung cancer patients, over 55 in total, were the donors. Unsorted whole RNA from tumor, nontumor lung or frozen PBMC underwent sequencing. Each CDR3 protein is one row after TCRdb ran MiXCR on the 5' RACE reads. The table includes about 18,000 distinct CDR3 sequences, approximately 9.5% detected once. CDR1 is SGHTA, CDR2 FQGNSA, per germline. This CDR3 is built from 16 residues. Deletions cut 1 base from V and 6 bases from J, with 18 bases between. This clonotype was seen a few times. The antigen remains unidentified. This beta chain appears as a stray read in a library generated for alpha chains; its size is not informative.

The chain couples TRBV7-2 to TRBJ1-2, with D perhaps matching TRBD1 (5 bases). This receptor was taken from a female donor with early-stage non-small cell lung cancer. The sequences come from lung tumor tissue, collected at surgery. This CDR3 reads CASSLDGLGEADGYTF. CDR3 coding DNA: TGTGCCAGCAGCTTAGACGGGTTGGGGGAGGCGGATGGCTACACCTTC.